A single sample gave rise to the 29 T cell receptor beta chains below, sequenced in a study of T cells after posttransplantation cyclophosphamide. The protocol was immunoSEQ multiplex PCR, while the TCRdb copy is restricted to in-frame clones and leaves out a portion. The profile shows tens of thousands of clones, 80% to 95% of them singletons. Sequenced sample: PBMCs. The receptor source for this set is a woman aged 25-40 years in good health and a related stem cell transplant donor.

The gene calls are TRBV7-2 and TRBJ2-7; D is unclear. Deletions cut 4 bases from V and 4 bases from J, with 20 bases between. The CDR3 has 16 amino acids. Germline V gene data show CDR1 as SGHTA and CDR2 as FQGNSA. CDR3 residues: CASSSSGGVPEYEQYF. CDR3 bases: TGTGCCAGCAGCTCCTCGGGTGGGGTGCCGGAATACGAGCAGTACTTC.

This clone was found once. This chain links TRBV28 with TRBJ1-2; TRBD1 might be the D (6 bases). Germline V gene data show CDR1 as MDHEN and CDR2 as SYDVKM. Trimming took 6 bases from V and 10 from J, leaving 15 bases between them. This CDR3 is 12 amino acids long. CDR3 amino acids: CASSLRQAYYTF. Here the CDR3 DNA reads TGTGCCAGCAGCCTCCGACAGGCGTACTACACCTTC.

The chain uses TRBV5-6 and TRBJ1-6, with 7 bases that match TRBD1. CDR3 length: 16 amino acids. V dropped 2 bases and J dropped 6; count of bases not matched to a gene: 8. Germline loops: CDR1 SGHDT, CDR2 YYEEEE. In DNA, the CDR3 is TGTGCCAGCAGCTTAGAACAGGGGAGACGTAATTCACCCCTCCACTTT. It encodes CASSLEQGRRNSPLHF.

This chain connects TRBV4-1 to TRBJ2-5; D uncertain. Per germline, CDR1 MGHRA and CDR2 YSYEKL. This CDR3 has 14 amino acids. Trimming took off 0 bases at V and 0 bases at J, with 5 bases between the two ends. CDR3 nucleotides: TGCGCCAGCAGCCAAGAACGGAACCAAGAGACCCAGTACTTC. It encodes CASSQERNQETQYF.

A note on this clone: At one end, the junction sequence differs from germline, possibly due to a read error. The CDR3 DNA follows: TGTGCCAGCCGTTTTGGGACAGCCTACAATGAGCAGTTCTTC. It encodes CASRFGTAYNEQFF. The chain uses TRBV27 and TRBJ2-1, with 7 bases that match TRBD1. CDR1 is MNHEY, CDR2 SMNVEV, per germline (reference sequence). This CDR3 region has 14 residues.

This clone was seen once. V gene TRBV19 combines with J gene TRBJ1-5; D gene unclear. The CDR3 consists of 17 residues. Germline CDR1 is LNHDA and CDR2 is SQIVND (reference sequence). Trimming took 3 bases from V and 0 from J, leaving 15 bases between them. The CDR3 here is CASSMSSQLYSNQPQHF. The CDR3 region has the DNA TGTGCCAGTAGTATGTCGTCACAGCTATATAGCAATCAGCCCCAGCATTTT. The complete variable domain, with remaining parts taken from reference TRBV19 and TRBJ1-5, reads DGGITQSPKYLFRKEGQNVTLSCEQNLNHDAMYWYRQDPGQGLRLIYYSQIVNDFQKGDIAEGYSVSREKKESFPLTVTSAQKNPTAFYLCASSMSSQLYSNQPQHFGDGTRLSIL.

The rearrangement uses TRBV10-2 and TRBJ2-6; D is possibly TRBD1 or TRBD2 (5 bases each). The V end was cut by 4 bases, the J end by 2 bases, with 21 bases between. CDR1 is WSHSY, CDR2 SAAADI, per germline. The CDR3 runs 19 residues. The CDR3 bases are TGCGCCAGCAGTGGGTTCAGGGACCGCGGGCTTGCTGGGGCCAACGTCCTGACTTTC. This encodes CASSGFRDRGLAGANVLTF.

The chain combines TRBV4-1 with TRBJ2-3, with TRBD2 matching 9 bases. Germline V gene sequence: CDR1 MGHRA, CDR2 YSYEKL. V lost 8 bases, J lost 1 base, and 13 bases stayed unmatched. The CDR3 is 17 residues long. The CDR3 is CASERGASRGGTDTQYF. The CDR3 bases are TGCGCCAGCGAGCGGGGGGCCTCTCGGGGGGGCACAGATACGCAGTATTTT.

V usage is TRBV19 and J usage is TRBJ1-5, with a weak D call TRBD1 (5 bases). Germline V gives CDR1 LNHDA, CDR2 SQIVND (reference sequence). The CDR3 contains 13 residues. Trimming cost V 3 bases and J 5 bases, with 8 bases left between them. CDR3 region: CASSMGRDQPQHF. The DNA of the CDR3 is TGTGCCAGTAGTATGGGGCGTGATCAGCCCCAGCATTTT.

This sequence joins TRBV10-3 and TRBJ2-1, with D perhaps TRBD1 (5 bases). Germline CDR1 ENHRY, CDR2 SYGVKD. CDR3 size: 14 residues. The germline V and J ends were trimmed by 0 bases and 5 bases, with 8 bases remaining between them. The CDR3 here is CAISESLDNNEQFF. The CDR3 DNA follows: TGTGCCATCAGTGAGTCATTGGACAACAATGAGCAGTTCTTC.

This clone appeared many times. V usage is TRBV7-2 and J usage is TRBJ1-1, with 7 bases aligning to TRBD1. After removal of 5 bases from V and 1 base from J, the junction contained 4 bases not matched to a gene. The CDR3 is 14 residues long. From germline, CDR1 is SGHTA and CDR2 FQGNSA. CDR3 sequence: CASSRGTENTEAFF. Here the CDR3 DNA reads TGTGCCAGCAGCAGGGGGACAGAGAACACTGAAGCTTTCTTT.

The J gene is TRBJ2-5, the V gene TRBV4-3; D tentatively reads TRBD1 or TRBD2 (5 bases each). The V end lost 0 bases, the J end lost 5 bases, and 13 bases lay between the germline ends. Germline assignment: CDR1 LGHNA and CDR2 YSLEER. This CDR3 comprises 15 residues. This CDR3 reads CASSQEGTQRETQYF. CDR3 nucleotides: TGCGCCAGCAGCCAAGAGGGGACCCAGAGGGAGACCCAGTACTTC.

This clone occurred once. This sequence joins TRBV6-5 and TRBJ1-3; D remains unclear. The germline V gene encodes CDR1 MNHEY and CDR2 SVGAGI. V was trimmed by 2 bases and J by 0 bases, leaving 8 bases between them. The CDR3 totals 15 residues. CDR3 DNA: TGTGCCAGCAGTTACCGGACGAGCTCTGGAAACACCATATATTTT. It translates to CASSYRTSSGNTIYF.

The DNA for the CDR3 is TGTGCCAGCAGCTTGGGACAGAAGGACACTGAAGCTTTCTTT. It encodes CASSLGQKDTEAFF. The J gene is TRBJ1-1, the V gene TRBV5-4; D possibly corresponds to TRBD1 (5 bases). This CDR3 comprises 14 residues. Trimming took off 0 bases at V and 3 bases at J, with 9 bases between the two ends. Germline values: CDR1 SGHNT, CDR2 YYREEE (reference sequence).

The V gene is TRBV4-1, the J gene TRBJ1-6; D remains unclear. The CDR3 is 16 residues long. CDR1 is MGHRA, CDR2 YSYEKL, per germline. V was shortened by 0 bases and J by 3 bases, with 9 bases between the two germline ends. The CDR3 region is CASSQDYGIYNSPLHF. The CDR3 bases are TGCGCCAGCAGCCAAGATTACGGAATCTATAATTCACCCCTCCACTTT.

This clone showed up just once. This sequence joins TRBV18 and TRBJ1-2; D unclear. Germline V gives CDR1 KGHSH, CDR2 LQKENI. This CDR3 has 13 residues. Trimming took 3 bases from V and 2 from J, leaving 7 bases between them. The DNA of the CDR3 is TGTGCCAGCTCACCGGGAACCAACTATGGCTACACCTTC. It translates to CASSPGTNYGYTF.

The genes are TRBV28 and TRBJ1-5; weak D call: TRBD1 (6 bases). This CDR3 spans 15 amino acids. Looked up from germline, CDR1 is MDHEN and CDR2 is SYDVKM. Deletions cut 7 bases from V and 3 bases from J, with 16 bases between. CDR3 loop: CASTSRGEVNQPQHF. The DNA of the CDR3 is TGTGCCAGCACTTCCAGGGGAGAGGTCAATCAGCCCCAGCATTTT.

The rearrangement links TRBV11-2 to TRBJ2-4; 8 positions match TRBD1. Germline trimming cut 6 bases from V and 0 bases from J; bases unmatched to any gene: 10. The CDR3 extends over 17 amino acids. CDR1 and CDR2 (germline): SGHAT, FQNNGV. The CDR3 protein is CASRKVGQGRAKNIQYF. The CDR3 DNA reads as TGTGCCAGCAGAAAAGTCGGACAGGGACGAGCCAAAAACATTCAGTACTTC.

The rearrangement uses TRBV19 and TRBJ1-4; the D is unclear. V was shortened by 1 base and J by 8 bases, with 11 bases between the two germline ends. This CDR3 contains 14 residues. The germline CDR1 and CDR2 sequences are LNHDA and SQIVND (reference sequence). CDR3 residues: CASSIAGFQEKLFF. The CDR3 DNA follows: TGTGCCAGTAGTATAGCGGGGTTCCAGGAAAAACTGTTTTTT.

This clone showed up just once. For the CDR3, the DNA is TGTGCCAGCAAAAATCAGGGGACCGGGGCCAACGTCCTGACTTTC. Amino acid sequence: CASKNQGTGANVLTF. The gene calls are TRBV14 and TRBJ2-6; the D gene is possibly TRBD1 (6 bases). Trimming cost V 7 bases and J 4 bases, with 14 bases left between them. Germline CDR1 is SGHDN and CDR2 is FVKESK. The CDR3 runs 15 residues.

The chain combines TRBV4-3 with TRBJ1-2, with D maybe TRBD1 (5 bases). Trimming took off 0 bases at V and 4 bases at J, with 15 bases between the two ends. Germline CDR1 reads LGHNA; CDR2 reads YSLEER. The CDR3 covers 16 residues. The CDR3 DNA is TGCGCCAGCAGCCAAGACTATCCAGGGAGTCTCTATGGCTACACCTTC. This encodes CASSQDYPGSLYGYTF.

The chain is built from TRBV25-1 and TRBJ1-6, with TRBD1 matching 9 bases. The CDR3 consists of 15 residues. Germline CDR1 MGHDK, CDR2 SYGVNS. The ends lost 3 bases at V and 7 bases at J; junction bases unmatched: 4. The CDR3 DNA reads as TGTGCCAGCAGTGAGATAACAGGGGGCAATTCACCCCTCCACTTT. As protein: CASSEITGGNSPLHF.

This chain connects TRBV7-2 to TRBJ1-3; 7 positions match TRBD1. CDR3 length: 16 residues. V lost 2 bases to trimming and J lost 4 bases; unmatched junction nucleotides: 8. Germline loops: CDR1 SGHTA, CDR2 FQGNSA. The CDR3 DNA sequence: TGTGCCAGCAGCTTACTAGGGGGCGTCATCGGAAACACCATATATTTT. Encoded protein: CASSLLGGVIGNTIYF.

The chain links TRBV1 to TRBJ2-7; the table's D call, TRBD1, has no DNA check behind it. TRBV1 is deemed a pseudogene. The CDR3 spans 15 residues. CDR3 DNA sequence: TGCACCAGCAGCCAAGCACAGGGGGCGACCTACGAGCAGTACTTC. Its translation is CTSSQAQGATYEQYF.

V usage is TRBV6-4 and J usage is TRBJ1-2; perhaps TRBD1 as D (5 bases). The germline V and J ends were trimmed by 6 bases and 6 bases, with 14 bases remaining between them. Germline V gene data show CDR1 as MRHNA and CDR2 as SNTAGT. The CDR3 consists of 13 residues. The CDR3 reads CASSGSRGDGYTF. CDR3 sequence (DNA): TGTGCCAGCAGCGGCTCGCGGGGGGATGGCTACACCTTC.

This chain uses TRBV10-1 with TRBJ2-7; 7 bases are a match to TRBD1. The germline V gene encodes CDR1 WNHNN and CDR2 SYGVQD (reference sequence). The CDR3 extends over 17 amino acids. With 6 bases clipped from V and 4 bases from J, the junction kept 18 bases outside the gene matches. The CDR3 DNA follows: TGCGCCAGCAGATCCGATGACAGGGCCCTCGAGAGGTACGAGCAGTACTTC. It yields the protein CASRSDDRALERYEQYF.

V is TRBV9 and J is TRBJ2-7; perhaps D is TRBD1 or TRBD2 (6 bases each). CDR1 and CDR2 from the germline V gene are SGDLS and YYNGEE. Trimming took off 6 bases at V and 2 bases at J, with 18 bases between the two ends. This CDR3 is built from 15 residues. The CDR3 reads CASTLGAGRAYEQYF. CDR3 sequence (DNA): TGTGCCAGCACCCTGGGGGCGGGAAGGGCCTACGAGCAGTACTTC.

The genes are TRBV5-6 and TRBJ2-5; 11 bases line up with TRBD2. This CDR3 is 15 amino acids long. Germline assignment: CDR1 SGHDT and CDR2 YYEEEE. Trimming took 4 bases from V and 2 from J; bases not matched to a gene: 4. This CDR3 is CASSTLAGAQETQYF. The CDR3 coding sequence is TGTGCCAGCAGCACACTAGCGGGGGCTCAAGAGACCCAGTACTTC.

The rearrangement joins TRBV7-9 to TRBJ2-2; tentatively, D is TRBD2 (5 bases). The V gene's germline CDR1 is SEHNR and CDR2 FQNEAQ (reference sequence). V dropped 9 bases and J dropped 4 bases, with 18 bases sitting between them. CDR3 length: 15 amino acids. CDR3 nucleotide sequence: TGTGCCAGTTCGAGGGCCGGGTCTCGCACCGGGGAGCTGTTTTTT. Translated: CASSRAGSRTGELFF.